This TCR beta chain was recovered during a study of cytomegalovirus exposure and HLA in healthy donors listed by TCRdb under 2017. Turning to the overall study: An earlier analysis of several hundred of the donors reported 276 Gb of sequence data and around 120 million unique TCR beta sequences obtained from approximately 180 million T cells. The genetic ancestry cluster associated with self-reported Caucasian donors included 70% to 85% of the 350 to 500 genotyped donors. Donor age, sex, ethnicity and CMV serostatus were compiled alongside the repertoire data. Besides the first cohort of 550 to 750 subjects, a separate validation cohort made up of over a hundred different subjects was used. An early release covering about 600 HLA-typed donors comprised about 300 gigabases of sequencing data and around 80 million unique TCR sequences. A later genetic analysis used genome-wide SNP genotypes for about 65% of the roughly 700 donors, treating that subset as a discovery cohort. To decide whether each TCR beta V gene segment behaved as functional or pseudogenic, an earlier analysis of fewer than 750 of the donors relied on high-throughput TCR beta sequencing. Roughly five DR-DQ haplotypes were handled as single units for association and clustering because linkage in the cohort was strong. Both class I and class II loci were covered by HLA typing, at four-digit resolution. The study used immunosequencing to profile the T cell repertoires of approximately 690 subjects and linked those repertoires to cytomegalovirus serostatus. In the later analysis, no new phenotypic data were used to find candidate immune exposures; instead, reliance was placed on TCR beta sequences and their occurrence across donors. Typing coverage differed by locus: A, B, C, DRB1 and DQB1 were typed in about 629-630 donors, DQA1 in 522, DPA1 in approximately 600, and DPB1 in roughly 470. To predict cytomegalovirus infection status, the study combined high-throughput TCR immunosequencing, statistical association of individual TCRs with disease status, and machine learning. On average, 235,054 unique TCR beta nucleotide sequences were sequenced per donor among more than 350 genotyped donors of the cohort, with 15% to 20% of those sequences being non-productive. All discovery cohort repertoires had been generated using a single sequencing platform. A later analysis re-examined previously published TCR beta repertoires from 610 or so donors and added high-resolution HLA genotyping to investigate patterns of TCR occurrence. The study was designed to test whether signatures of past pathogen exposure could be identified by cataloging public T cell receptors. Results the study describes overall, beyond this receptor: HLA typing was unavailable for some donors at each locus, so association tests used only the typed subset. In a later analysis, most CMV-associated TCR beta chains were found to appear HLA-restricted, with HLA associations seemingly driven largely by CMV exposure. A few of the identified cytomegalovirus-associated TCR beta chains were confirmed in vitro to be specific for cytomegalovirus antigens. A further reported finding was that TCR beta sequences accurately predicted the HLA-A and HLA-B alleles for most subjects in the first cohort. Because counts were too low, fewer than 20 rarely observed V segments, including chromosome 9 orphons, were excluded from the earlier analysis of 587 of the donors. In a later analysis, several top co-occurrence clusters were reported to appear linked to parvovirus B19, influenza, CMV and Epstein-Barr virus. A later analysis found that HLA-associated TCR beta chains were more clonally expanded and had lower generation probabilities than equally common non-associated chains. According to a later analysis, TCR association rates differed among HLA loci, with DRB1 alleles showing the most associated TCRs and HLA-C alleles showing the fewest. CMV serostatus was the only immune exposure information available for the cohort. Most TCR sequences were seen in very few donors, while some public TCRs were found in many individuals. Sequencing depth was assumed to be roughly uniform across donors in the presence/absence analyses, though that assumption may not hold. Because the 87-base-pair reads could not distinguish some IMGT-functional V segments, including TRBV6-2 and TRBV6-3, those segments were excluded. Linkage disequilibrium might explain the correlated functional status among segregating V segments, but an unknown experimental factor could not be excluded. When HLA alleles, especially DR and DQ, strongly co-occurred, TCR associations were difficult to assign to individual alleles. In this cohort, only TCR beta chains were sequenced, and detectable features were limited by the absence of alpha or paired-chain data. At a false discovery rate of 0.05, a later analysis linked 16,951 TCR beta sequences to specific HLA alleles. In both the original and validation cohorts, the classifier was reported to diagnose cytomegalovirus status with high specificity and sensitivity. The study listed 150 to 200 TCR beta chains as associated with cytomegalovirus. In an earlier analysis of roughly 500 of the donors, most TCR beta V segments appeared in productive rearrangements about 90% or about 30% of the time, broadly matching IMGT annotations. A later genetic analysis associated a missense DCLRE1C variant with V-gene and J-gene trimming of TCR beta chains, and an independent cohort replicated the association. A cluster of highly shared sequence variants was judged likely to be a technical artifact of the sequencing pipeline. The authors suggested that the approach could potentially be extended to other disease states and immunological phenotypes. A later genetic analysis reported fewer N-insertions in productive TCRs among donors in an Asian-associated ancestry cluster than the roughly 700-donor mean.

In total, just over 650 healthy bone marrow donors made up the cohort. At the time of sampling, all cohort members were nominally healthy, though unrecorded immune exposures were likely present. The donor was CMV seronegative and belonged to the group of over 350 seronegative cohort members. A peripheral blood sample was collected from each donor, and TCR beta sequencing was performed on peripheral blood mononuclear cells. The Qiagen DNeasy Blood Extraction Kit was used to extract genomic DNA from the blood cell samples. V is cut by 2 bases and J by 6 bases, and the space between the germline ends is 16 bases. Measured from the cysteine to the phenylalanine, the CDR3 is 15 residues long. Only the CDR3 portion is preserved as DNA: 45 bases, with reading frame beginning at the first base. Sequences MNHEY (CDR1) and SVGAGI (CDR2) are obtained from the germline V gene. To prepare the library, the immunoSEQ multiplex PCR assay was applied. A mixture of 60 forward primers for TCR Vbeta segments and 13 reverse primers for TCR Jbeta segments was used in the multiplex PCR. The CDR3 region of rearranged TCR beta genes was amplified from genomic DNA with a multiplex PCR assay. The amplified TCR beta libraries were sequenced on the Illumina HiSeq System as 87-base-pair reads. Per the source publication's procedure: A later analysis tallied 70 million to 100 million unique TCR beta chains across the 666 repertoires, and some 10 million of those chains were shared by two or more donors. To remove PCR and sequencing errors, raw reads were error-corrected and collapsed into unique sequences using a nearest-neighbor algorithm that merged closely related sequences. CDR3 sequences were aligned to IMGT reference sequences to assign V, D and J gene segments. For a sequence to be retained, at least a six-nucleotide match to both a V gene segment and a J gene segment was required. Rearrangements were classified as productive when the CDR3 lacked stop codons and remained in frame with V and J, and all other rearrangements were classified as non-productive. Following IMGT convention, CDR3 was defined as the stretch from the second conserved V-encoded cysteine up to the conserved J-encoded phenylalanine. The earlier analysis of some 600 of the donors excluded sequences that lacked an unambiguous match to a single V gene segment. An earlier analysis of 500 to 600 of the donors classified V segments as functional when productive rearrangements were above 56.7% and as segregating when the standard deviation between donors was above 5%. To diagnose cytomegalovirus status from the catalog of TCR beta chain sequences, a statistical classification framework was built. In a later analysis, TCR nucleotide sequences were compared against IMGT/GENE-DB human TR gene sequences so that V and J genes could be assigned. The TCRdist pipeline was used in a later analysis to assign CDR3 sequences and most-parsimonious VDJ recombination scenarios. In a later analysis, every TCR beta chain was defined by the combination of its CDR3 amino acid sequence and its V-gene family, and reads without a unique V-gene family were dropped. As a way to deal with suspected cross-contamination and a sequencing artifact, a later analysis dropped roughly 620 nucleotide sequences that were highly shared and had low generation probability. A later analysis calculated a clonal expansion index for each public chain from normalized within-repertoire ranks of inferred template counts. Generation probabilities in a later analysis came from a VDJ recombination model fitted to out-of-frame rearrangements, and those results were checked against IGoR. A later analysis scored TCR-TCR, TCR-HLA and TCR-CMV co-occurrence with hypergeometric tests, applying a repertoire-size bias correction to TCR pairs. False discovery rates were estimated in a later analysis by permuting HLA or CMV assignments 20 times. A later analysis grouped co-occurring TCRs with DBSCAN, adding TCRdist sequence similarity when clustering within HLA-allele-positive subsets. Repertoires with fewer than 30,000 or more than 120,000 public chains were left out of co-occurrence clustering, as were five repertoires with anomalous nucleotide sharing. In its TCRdb copy, this immuneACCESS table keeps in-frame sequences only and misses some clones. Where compared with another copy, unresolved V genes explain less than half of these, and the others have no known cause. The DNA was the basis for D and trimming; V, J and clone size are from that table. In this sample the table shows 200,000 or so clones, almost 85% of which occur a single time. Together, the top ten hold 0.25% to 0.3% of the sample.

About this clone: Its antigen specificity is not known. Per-base qualities were not stored, and no clone one base away is much larger.

This chain is built from TRBV6-5 and TRBJ1-1; the D gene assignment is ambiguous. The sequence was collected from a boy younger than 18 in good health and CMV-seronegative. Material for sequencing was PBMCs. The CDR3 amino acid sequence is: CASSYTLDGSPEAFF. At the DNA level, the sequence is TGTGCCAGCAGTTACACCCTTGACGGGTCCCCTGAAGCTTTCTTT.